The present T cell receptor beta chain was sequenced within a study of blood T cell repertoires in COVID-19. For the study at large: The United States, Italy and Spain were the sources of the acute and convalescent COVID-19 samples. The analysed material was cDNA or gDNA that came from T cells, B-cell-depleted T cells, or PBMCs.

How the authors handled the data: By means of reference gene primer amplification, nucleated cell counts were estimated. Sequencing was performed with immunoSEQ multiplex PCR; in TCRdb, only in-frame clones are kept and a portion is missing. D and trimming come from the DNA, and the V and J calls and clone size come from that table. The sample lists 110,000 to 150,000 clones, roughly 86% occurring once. The specimen was peripheral blood. The receptor was isolated from a human donor in a cohort sampled during active COVID-19.

The CDR3 coding sequence is TGCGCCAGCAGCCAAGCCCGGGATAGCTCTGGGGCCAACGTCCTGACTTTC. Translating gives CASSQARDSSGANVLTF. V usage is TRBV4-1 and J usage is TRBJ2-6, with D possibly TRBD2 on 5 matching bases. CDR3 size: 17 residues. Germline lookup yields CDR1 MGHRA and CDR2 YSYEKL. Trimming shortened V by 1 base and J by 0 bases, and 10 bases separated the two germline ends.